This TCR beta chain was retrieved from a study of blood T cell repertoires in COVID-19. Overall study: Sites across the United States, Italy and Spain contributed samples from acute and convalescent COVID-19. PBMCs, B-cell-depleted T cells, or T cells provided the cDNA or gDNA that made up the material.

Per the original methods: Reference gene primer amplification in the assay estimated nucleated cell counts. The table came from immunoSEQ multiplex PCR; TCRdb's copy has only in-frame clones and leaves some out. V, J and clone size derive from that table, while D and trimming were established from the DNA sequence. The sample comprises about 180,000 clones, roughly nine tenths of which are singletons, and more than 20% rests with the top ten. The V end was cut by 3 bases, the J end by 7 bases, with 19 bases between. This CDR3 has 15 amino acids. Germline CDR1 reads SGDLS; CDR2 reads YYNGEE. The rearrangement uses TRBV9 and TRBJ1-1; D possibly corresponds to TRBD1 (6 bases). Input material: peripheral blood. The receptor comes from a man between 65 and 85 years old with active or convalescent COVID-19. This CDR3 reads CASSGAGALRGEAFF. The CDR3 DNA sequence: TGTGCCAGCAGCGGGGCAGGGGCTCTGAGGGGTGAAGCTTTCTTT.